These T cell receptor beta chains were read from a single sample in a study of blood T cell repertoires in COVID-19. Measured with immunoSEQ multiplex PCR; TCRdb has only the in-frame clones, and not every one. Of about 250,000 clones listed, about four fifths were seen once; the top ten hold approximately 9.1%. The material sequenced was peripheral blood. Source of these receptors: an older man with acute or convalescent COVID-19. Each CDR3 is given with its conserved first and last residue. Each record gives: J gene, V gene, clone size, D gene, CDR3 protein, CDR3 DNA. The D gene is left open where the match is weak. A clone size is listed for some rows: how often the clone was seen (once, few, many), or a class if it is expanded.

TRBJ1-2,TRBV18,-,TRBD1,CASSPPSGQGRIGYTF,TGTGCCAGCTCACCACCGTCGGGACAGGGAAGAATTGGCTACACCTTC
TRBJ1-4,TRBV25-1,-,-,CASSEYPGRGEEKLFF,TGTGCCAGCAGTGAATACCCGGGGAGGGGAGAGGAAAAACTGTTTTTT
TRBJ2-5,TRBV12-1,few,-,CASSISGRATQETQYF,TGTGCCAGCAGCATTAGCGGGAGGGCCACACAAGAGACCCAGTACTTC
TRBJ1-5,TRBV30,once,-,CAWSRDSNQPQHF,TGTGCCTGGAGTCGAGATAGCAATCAGCCCCAGCATTTT
TRBJ1-1,TRBV19,-,TRBD1,CASSPRQGGEAFF,TGTGCCAGTAGTCCCCGACAGGGAGGTGAAGCTTTCTTT
TRBJ2-7,TRBV18,-,-,CASSQDKSYEQYF,TGTGCCAGCTCACAAGACAAGTCCTACGAGCAGTACTTC
TRBJ2-4,TRBV19,-,-,CASSIDWASYIQYF,TGTGCCAGTAGTATAGATTGGGCTAGCTACATTCAGTACTTC
TRBJ1-2,TRBV19,few,TRBD1,CASSMGQGIYGYTF,TGTGCCAGTAGTATGGGACAGGGAATCTATGGCTACACCTTC
TRBJ2-1,TRBV19,-,-,CASSFHGVTADREQFF,TGTGCCAGTAGTTTCCACGGGGTCACTGCAGATAGAGAGCAGTTCTTC
TRBJ1-5,TRBV6-1,few,-,CASSESSGRAQPQHF,TGTGCCAGCAGTGAAAGTTCCGGCAGGGCTCAGCCCCAGCATTTT
TRBJ2-4,TRBV5-1,-,TRBD2,CASSSTSGSRVKNIQYF,TGCGCCAGCAGCTCCACTAGCGGGAGTCGGGTCAAAAACATTCAGTACTTC
TRBJ1-2,TRBV7-8,-,-,CASRAGSGRYGYTF,TGTGCCAGCAGGGCTGGGTCCGGGAGGTATGGCTACACCTTC
TRBJ1-1,TRBV19,-,-,CASSMDRVNTEAFF,TGTGCCAGTAGTATGGACAGAGTGAACACTGAAGCTTTCTTT
TRBJ2-7,TRBV18,few,TRBD2,CASSPPGLAMYEQYF,TGTGCCAGCTCACCGCCGGGACTAGCTATGTACGAGCAGTACTTC
TRBJ2-1,TRBV19,-,TRBD2,CASSGLAGFYNEQFF,TGTGCCAGTAGCGGACTAGCGGGGTTCTACAATGAGCAGTTCTTC
TRBJ2-3,TRBV9,-,-,CASSVGSHGADTQYF,TGTGCCAGCAGCGTAGGGAGTCACGGGGCAGATACGCAGTATTTT
TRBJ1-5,TRBV4-1,-,-,CASSQGTFNQPQHF,TGCGCCAGCAGCCAAGGAACTTTCAATCAGCCCCAGCATTTT
TRBJ2-7,TRBV27,few,-,CASSPGYEQYF,TGTGCCAGCAGTCCCGGCTACGAGCAGTACTTC
TRBJ1-6,TRBV19,-,TRBD1,CASSVRDRYSPLHF,TGTGCCAGTAGTGTCCGGGACAGATATTCACCCCTCCACTTT
TRBJ2-1,TRBV6-2/TRBV6-3,-,TRBD1,CASSYGTGGFSISEQFF,TGTGCCAGCAGTTACGGGACAGGGGGTTTTTCGATAAGTGAGCAGTTCTTC
TRBJ1-6,TRBV9,-,-,CASSPGVSGYNSPLHF,TGTGCCAGCAGCCCAGGGGTATCGGGGTATAATTCACCCCTCCACTTT
TRBJ2-1,TRBV19,-,TRBD1,CASSINRGLGNEQFF,TGTGCCAGTAGTATTAACAGGGGGCTTGGGAATGAGCAGTTCTTC
TRBJ1-6,TRBV19,-,-,CASILFSPLHF,TGTGCCAGTATACTGTTTTCACCCCTCCACTTT
TRBJ2-3,TRBV19,-,TRBD1,CASSVPTGPDTQYF,TGTGCCAGTAGTGTCCCGACAGGGCCAGATACGCAGTATTTT
TRBJ2-6,TRBV11-3,-,TRBD1,CASSLEWWDRGEGANVLTF,TGTGCCAGCAGCTTAGAGTGGTGGGACAGGGGGGAAGGGGCCAACGTCCTGACTTTC
TRBJ1-3,TRBV2,-,TRBD1,CASTPGQSGNTIYF,TGTGCCAGCACCCCGGGACAGTCTGGAAACACCATATATTTT
TRBJ1-4,TRBV5-1,few,-,CASSFDGTGGKLFF,TGCGCCAGCAGCTTTGACGGAACGGGTGGAAAACTGTTTTTT
TRBJ1-3,TRBV18,-,TRBD1,CASSPPGQSSGNTIYF,TGTGCCAGCTCACCCCCGGGACAGAGCTCTGGAAACACCATATATTTT
TRBJ2-7,TRBV6-5,-,-,CASSSRGTRSYEQYF,TGTGCCAGCAGTTCGAGAGGTACCCGATCCTACGAGCAGTACTTC
TRBJ1-5,TRBV28,-,-,CASSLGSGWRSNQPQHF,TGTGCCAGCAGTTTGGGTTCAGGGTGGAGAAGCAATCAGCCCCAGCATTTT
TRBJ1-1,TRBV6-1,-,TRBD1,CASSEDRGPMNTEAFF,TGTGCCAGCAGTGAGGACAGGGGGCCCATGAACACTGAAGCTTTCTTT
TRBJ2-5,TRBV7-2,-,TRBD1,CASSHPRGQQETQYF,TGTGCCAGCAGTCATCCCAGGGGGCAACAAGAGACCCAGTACTTC
TRBJ2-7,TRBV5-1,-,TRBD1,CASSRKDRVYEQYF,TGCGCCAGCAGCAGGAAGGACAGGGTGTACGAGCAGTACTTC
TRBJ2-1,TRBV9,-,-,CASSVGAHPEDEQFF,TGTGCCAGCAGCGTAGGAGCGCACCCCGAGGATGAGCAGTTCTTC
TRBJ2-7,TRBV28,few,TRBD1,CASSPRDRGVYF,TGTGCCAGCAGTCCCAGGGACAGGGGGGTATACTTC
TRBJ2-2,TRBV6-5,-,-,CASRYPGGDGELFF,TGTGCCAGCCGTTACCCGGGGGGCGACGGGGAGCTGTTTTTT
TRBJ1-2,TRBV27,-,-,CASSPLGRGYGYTF,TGTGCCAGCAGTCCTCTGGGTAGGGGGTATGGCTACACCTTC
TRBJ1-2,TRBV18,-,-,CASSPEAESYGYTF,TGTGCCAGCTCACCAGAGGCAGAATCTTATGGCTACACCTTC
TRBJ2-5,TRBV14,-,TRBD1,CASSFLSAGTGGLFKTPSQETQYF,TGTGCCAGCAGTTTCCTTTCCGCCGGGACAGGGGGCCTTTTTAAAACCCCCTCTCAAGAGACCCAGTACTTC
TRBJ1-6,TRBV5-1,-,TRBD1,CASSWGLRGNNSPLHF,TGCGCCAGCAGCTGGGGCCTCAGGGGGAATAATTCACCCCTCCACTTT